The T cell receptor beta chain described here comes from a study of human T cells and chemical hapten exposure. Study details: Patch tests containing 0.01% DPC, applied to the upper back, were read at 6 days.

Germline V CDR1 and CDR2: SGHTA, FQGNSA. V gave up 1 base and J gave up 8 bases, with 11 bases separating them. The CDR3 consists of 13 residues. Ten or more counts support this clonotype. TCRdb called the RACE reads again in MiXCR, with one record for every CDR3 protein. Seen here are around 100,000 distinct CDR3 sequences, 11% observed once, and the top ten hold roughly 3%. Time point specified: patch test 2, 6 weeks after DPC sensitization. Stated treatment: therapeutic diphenylcyclopropenone sensitization with weekly scalp DPC. Total RNA was extracted from unfractionated whole blood. The chain has TRBV7-2 and TRBJ1-1; D might be TRBD1 (5 bases). The TCR was taken from a woman aged 40 to 50 with alopecia areata. Some clones in this sample may be carry-over from other donors' samples. The sample in question was whole blood, obtained in connection with sensitization to the hapten diphenylcyclopropenone (DPC). The CDR3 loop is CASSLGAGTEAFF. Written as DNA, the CDR3 is TGTGCCAGCAGCTTAGGCGCAGGGACCGAAGCTTTCTTT.